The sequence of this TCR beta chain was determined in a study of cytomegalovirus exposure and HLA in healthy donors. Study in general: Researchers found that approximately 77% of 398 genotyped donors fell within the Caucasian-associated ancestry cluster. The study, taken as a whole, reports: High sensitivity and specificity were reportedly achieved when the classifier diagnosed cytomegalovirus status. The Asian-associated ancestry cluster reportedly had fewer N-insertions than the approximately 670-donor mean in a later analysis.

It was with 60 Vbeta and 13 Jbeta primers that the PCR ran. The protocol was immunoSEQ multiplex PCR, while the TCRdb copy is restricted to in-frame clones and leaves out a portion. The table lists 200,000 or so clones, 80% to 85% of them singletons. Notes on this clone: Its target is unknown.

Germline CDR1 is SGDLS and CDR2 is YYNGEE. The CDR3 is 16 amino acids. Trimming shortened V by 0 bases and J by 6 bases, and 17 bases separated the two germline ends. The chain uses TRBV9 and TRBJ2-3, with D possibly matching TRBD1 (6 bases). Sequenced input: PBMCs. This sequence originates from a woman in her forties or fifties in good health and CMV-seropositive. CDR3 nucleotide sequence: TGTGCCAGCAGCGTAGGGGACACAGGCAAGGTTGATACGCAGTATTTT. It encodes CASSVGDTGKVDTQYF.